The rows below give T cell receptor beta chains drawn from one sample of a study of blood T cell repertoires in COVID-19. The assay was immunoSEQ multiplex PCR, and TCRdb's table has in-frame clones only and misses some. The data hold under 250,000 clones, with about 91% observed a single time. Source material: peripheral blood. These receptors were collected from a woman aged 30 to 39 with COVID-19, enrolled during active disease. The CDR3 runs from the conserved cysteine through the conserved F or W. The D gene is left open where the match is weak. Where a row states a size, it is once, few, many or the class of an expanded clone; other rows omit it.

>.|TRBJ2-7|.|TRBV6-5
CASTPPQGQGEQYF
TGTGCCAGCACCCCCCCCCAGGGGCAGGGCGAGCAGTACTTC
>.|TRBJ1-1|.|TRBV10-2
CASISKGMNTEAFF
TGCGCCAGCATCTCTAAGGGGATGAACACTGAAGCTTTCTTT
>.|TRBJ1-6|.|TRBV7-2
CASSLDSQYNSPLHF
TGTGCCAGCAGCCTCGACAGTCAATATAATTCACCCCTCCACTTT
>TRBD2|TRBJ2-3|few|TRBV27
CASSFTASGSRTQYF
TGTGCCAGCAGTTTTACGGCTAGCGGGAGTCGGACGCAGTATTTT
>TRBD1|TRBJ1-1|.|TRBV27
CASSVKGLTGVNTEAFF
TGTGCCAGCAGTGTGAAGGGGCTGACAGGGGTTAACACTGAAGCTTTCTTT
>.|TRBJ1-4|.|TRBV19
CASSIYEKLFF
TGTGCCAGTAGTATCTATGAAAAACTGTTTTTT
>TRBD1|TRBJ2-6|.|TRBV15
CATSRWGQGHPGANVLTF
TGTGCCACCAGCAGGTGGGGACAGGGACATCCTGGGGCCAACGTCCTGACTTTC
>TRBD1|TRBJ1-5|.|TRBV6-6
CASSYGGQGGIQPQHF
TGTGCCAGCAGTTACGGAGGACAGGGGGGGATTCAGCCCCAGCATTTT
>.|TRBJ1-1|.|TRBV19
CASSISEVTEAFF
TGTGCCAGTAGTATATCGGAGGTCACTGAAGCTTTCTTT
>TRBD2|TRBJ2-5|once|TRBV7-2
CASSFPSGGAMETQYF
TGTGCCAGCAGCTTCCCTAGCGGGGGGGCCATGGAGACCCAGTACTTC
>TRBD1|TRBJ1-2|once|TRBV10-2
CASSAPGTGNYGYTF
TGCGCCAGCAGTGCGCCCGGGACAGGGAACTATGGCTACACCTTC
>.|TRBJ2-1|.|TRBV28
CASWASSSYNEQFF
TGTGCCAGCTGGGCCTCGAGCTCCTACAATGAGCAGTTCTTC
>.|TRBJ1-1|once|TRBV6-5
CASSYSWAGGTEAFF
TGTGCCAGCAGTTACTCCTGGGCGGGGGGCACTGAAGCTTTCTTT
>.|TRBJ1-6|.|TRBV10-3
CAISEWASRQSPLHF
TGTGCCATCAGTGAGTGGGCCTCCCGGCAATCACCCCTCCACTTT
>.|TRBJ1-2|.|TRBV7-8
CASVGPRGSYGYTF
TGTGCCAGCGTAGGCCCACGAGGAAGCTATGGCTACACCTTC
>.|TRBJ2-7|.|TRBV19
CASRADREGEQYF
TGTGCCAGTAGGGCGGACAGGGAGGGCGAGCAGTACTTC
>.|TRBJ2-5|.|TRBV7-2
CASSLGRVAGETQYF
TGTGCCAGCAGCTTAGGTCGGGTGGCCGGGGAGACCCAGTACTTC
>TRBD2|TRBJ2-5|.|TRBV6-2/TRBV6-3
CASSLLTSGGEEQETQYF
TGTGCCAGCAGTTTACTCACTAGCGGGGGGGAGGAGCAAGAGACCCAGTACTTC
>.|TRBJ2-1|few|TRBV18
CASSPGPGEGEQFF
TGTGCCAGCTCGCCCGGTCCAGGGGAAGGAGAGCAGTTCTTC
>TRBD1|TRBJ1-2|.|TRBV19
CASSYRDRVRYTF
TGTGCCAGTAGTTACCGGGACAGGGTACGTTACACCTTC
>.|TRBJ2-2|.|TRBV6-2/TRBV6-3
CASSYQQGNTGELFF
TGTGCCAGCAGTTACCAACAGGGAAACACCGGGGAGCTGTTTTTT
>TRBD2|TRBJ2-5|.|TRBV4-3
CASSQDTGTSGMQETQYF
TGCGCCAGCAGCCAAGATACCGGGACTAGCGGTATGCAAGAGACCCAGTACTTC
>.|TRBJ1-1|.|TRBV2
CASSVRTEAFF
TGTGCCAGCAGTGTTCGGACTGAAGCTTTCTTT
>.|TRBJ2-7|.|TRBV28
CASSSPFTIKTGNVPYEQYF
TGTGCCAGCAGTTCCCCCTTTACCATTAAAACCGGGAACGTTCCCTACGAGCAGTACTTC
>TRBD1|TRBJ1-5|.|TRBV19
CASRWGQGGFQPQHF
TGTGCCAGTAGGTGGGGACAGGGAGGGTTTCAGCCCCAGCATTTT
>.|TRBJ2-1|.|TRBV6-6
CASSYGPGGDEQFF
TGTGCCAGCAGTTACGGGCCGGGGGGCGATGAGCAGTTCTTC